This entry is about one TCR beta chain. The data stem from a study of cytomegalovirus exposure and HLA in healthy donors. Study-wide context: Unique TCRs from HLA-typed donors, 65 million to 85 million of them, were held in an early data release.

PCR amplification relied on 60 Vbeta primers (plus 13 Jbeta primers). Only in-frame clones appear in the TCRdb table, and some are missing; sequencing was by immunoSEQ multiplex PCR. The data contain some 120,000 clones, 76% of them singletons. The germline V gene encodes CDR1 LGHNA and CDR2 YSLEER. Deletions cut 1 base from V and 0 bases from J, with 19 bases between. The CDR3 is 18 residues long. The genes are TRBV4-3 and TRBJ2-7, with D perhaps TRBD2 (6 bases). Sequencing was performed on PBMCs. This TCR came from a man over 45 in good health and CMV-seronegative. In nucleotides, the CDR3 is TGCGCCAGCAGCCAAGGGGCGGGGTGGGATTCGATCTCCTACGAGCAGTACTTC. It codes for CASSQGAGWDSISYEQYF.